This entry lists 4 T cell receptor beta chains sequenced from one sample in a study of CD8 T cells in Susac syndrome. RNA amounts of 0.5 to 1 ug underwent reverse transcription with random hexamers. TCRdb reanalysed the immunoSEQ multiplex PCR reads using MiXCR and keeps one entry per CDR3 protein. The table lists about 200,000 distinct CDR3 sequences, about 95% of them singletons, with about 0.09% in the top ten. Sequenced sample: CD4+ T cells from PBMCs. The receptors were gathered from a human donor with multiple sclerosis.

The gene calls are TRBV4-1 and TRBJ1-6; 8 bases map to TRBD1. After removal of 1 base from V and 7 bases from J, the junction contained 9 bases not matched to a gene. This CDR3 contains 17 residues. The germline V gene encodes CDR1 MGHRA and CDR2 YSYEKL. CDR3 in DNA: TGCGCCAGCAGCCAAGTTATCCGACAGGGGATGAATTCACCCCTCCACTTT. Protein product: CASSQVIRQGMNSPLHF.

The table lists this clonotype with a few counts. Here the CDR3 reads CASSQSSYEQYF. The CDR3 DNA reads as TGTGCCAGCAGCCAGAGCTCCTACGAGCAGTACTTC. The genes are TRBV14 and TRBJ2-7; D remains ambiguous. The CDR3 length is 12 residues. The germline gives CDR1 SGHDN, CDR2 FVKESK. Trimming took off 3 bases at V and 0 bases at J, with 3 bases between the two ends.

The gene calls are TRBV7-2 and TRBJ1-5; a weak D match, TRBD1 (6 bases). Germline loops: CDR1 SGHTA, CDR2 FQGNSA. Trimming left V 5 bases short and J 4 bases short, with 12 bases between. There are 14 residues in the CDR3. DNA of the CDR3: TGTGCCAGCAGCCGATACAGGGTAAATCAGCCCCAGCATTTT. Its protein is CASSRYRVNQPQHF.

This rearrangement joins TRBV20-1 to TRBJ1-2, with D hard to call. V shed 2 bases and J shed 13 bases, with 14 bases lying between them. Germline values: CDR1 DFQATT, CDR2 SNEGSKA (reference sequence). The CDR3 contains 11 residues. The CDR3 DNA reads as TGCAGTGCTAGAAACTCGCGAGGAAGCACCTTC. It is translated as CSARNSRGSTF.